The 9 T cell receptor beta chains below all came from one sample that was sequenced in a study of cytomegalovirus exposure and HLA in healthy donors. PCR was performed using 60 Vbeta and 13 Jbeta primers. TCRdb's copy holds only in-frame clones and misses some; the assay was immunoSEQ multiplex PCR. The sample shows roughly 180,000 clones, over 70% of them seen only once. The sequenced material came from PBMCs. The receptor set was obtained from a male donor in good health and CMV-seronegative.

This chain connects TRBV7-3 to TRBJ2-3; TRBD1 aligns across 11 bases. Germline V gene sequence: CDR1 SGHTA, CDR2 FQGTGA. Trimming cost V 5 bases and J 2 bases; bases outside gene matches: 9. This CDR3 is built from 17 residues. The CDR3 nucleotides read TGTGCCAGCAGCCTAGCGCCGGGACAGGGGGTCACAGATACGCAGTATTTT. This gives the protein CASSLAPGQGVTDTQYF.

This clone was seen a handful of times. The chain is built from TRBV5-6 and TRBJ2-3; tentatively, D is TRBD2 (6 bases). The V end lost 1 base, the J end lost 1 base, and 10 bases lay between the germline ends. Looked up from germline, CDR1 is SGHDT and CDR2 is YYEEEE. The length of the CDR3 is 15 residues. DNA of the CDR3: TGTGCCAGCAGCTTGATTAGCGGACGCACAGATACGCAGTATTTT. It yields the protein CASSLISGRTDTQYF.

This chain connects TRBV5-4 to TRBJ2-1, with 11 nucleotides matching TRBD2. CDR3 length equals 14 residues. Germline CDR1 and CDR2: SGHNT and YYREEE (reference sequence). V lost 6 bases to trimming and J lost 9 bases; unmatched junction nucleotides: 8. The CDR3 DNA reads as TGTGCCAGCACCTCGGGACTAGCGGTTTTTGAGCAGTTCTTC. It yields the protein CASTSGLAVFEQFF.

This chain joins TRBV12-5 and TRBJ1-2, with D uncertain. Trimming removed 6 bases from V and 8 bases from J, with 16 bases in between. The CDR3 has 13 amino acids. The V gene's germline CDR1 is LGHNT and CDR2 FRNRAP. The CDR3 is CASGTDGVGGYTF. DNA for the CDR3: TGTGCTAGTGGCACGGACGGGGTCGGGGGCTACACCTTC.

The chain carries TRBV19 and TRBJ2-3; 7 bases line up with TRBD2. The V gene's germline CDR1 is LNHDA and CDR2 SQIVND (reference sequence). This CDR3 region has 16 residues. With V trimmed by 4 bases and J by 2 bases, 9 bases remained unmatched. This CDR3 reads CASSRQLAEVTDTQYF. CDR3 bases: TGTGCCAGTAGTAGACAGCTAGCGGAGGTCACAGATACGCAGTATTTT.

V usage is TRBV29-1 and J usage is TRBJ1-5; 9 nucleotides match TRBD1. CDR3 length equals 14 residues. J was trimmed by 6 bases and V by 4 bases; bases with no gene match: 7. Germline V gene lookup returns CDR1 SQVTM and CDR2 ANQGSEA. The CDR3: CSVAPGQGIQPQHF. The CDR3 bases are TGCAGCGTTGCCCCGGGACAGGGCATTCAGCCCCAGCATTTT.

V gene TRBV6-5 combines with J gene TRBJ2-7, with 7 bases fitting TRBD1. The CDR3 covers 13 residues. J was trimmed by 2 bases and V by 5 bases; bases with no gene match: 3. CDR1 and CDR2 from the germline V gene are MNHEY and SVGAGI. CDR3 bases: TGTGCCAGCAGTGAAGGGACAGCCTACGAGCAGTACTTC. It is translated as CASSEGTAYEQYF.

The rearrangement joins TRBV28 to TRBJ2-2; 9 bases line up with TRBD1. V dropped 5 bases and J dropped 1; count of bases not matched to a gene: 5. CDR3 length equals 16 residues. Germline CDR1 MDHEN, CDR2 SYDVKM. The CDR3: CASSPTGGWNTGELFF. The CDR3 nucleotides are TGTGCCAGCAGTCCGACAGGGGGTTGGAACACCGGGGAGCTGTTTTTT.

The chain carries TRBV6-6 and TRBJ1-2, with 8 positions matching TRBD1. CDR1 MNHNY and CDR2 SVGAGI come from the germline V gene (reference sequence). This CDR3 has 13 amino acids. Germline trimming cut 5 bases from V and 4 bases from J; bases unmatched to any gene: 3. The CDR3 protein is CASSPGGLYGYTF. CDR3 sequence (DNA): TGTGCCAGCAGTCCAGGGGGCCTCTATGGCTACACCTTC.